Below are 18 T cell receptor beta chains sequenced from a single sample in a study of siplizumab effects on memory and regulatory T cells. This table comes from immunoSEQ multiplex PCR, and its TCRdb copy is limited to in-frame clones, with some not included. The sample contains just over 60,000 clones, 79% of which appear only once. Sequencing was performed on memory CD4+ T cells sorted from blood. The receptors come from a human donor in good health.

The chain uses TRBV5-1 and TRBJ1-2; D not resolved. Germline-derived CDR1 and CDR2 are SGHRS and YFSETQ. This CDR3 is 14 amino acids long. V lost 1 base to trimming and J lost 6 bases, with 13 bases between them. CDR3 nucleotides: TGCGCCAGCAGCTTGTTCGGCGGGGAGGATGGCTACACCTTC. This sequence encodes CASSLFGGEDGYTF.

The chain employs TRBV27 and TRBJ2-6, with D possibly matching TRBD1 (5 bases). V was cut by 6 bases and J by 0 bases, with 15 bases left in between. The germline V gene encodes CDR1 MNHEY and CDR2 SMNVEV (reference sequence). This CDR3 region has 17 residues. CDR3 sequence (DNA): TGTGCCAGCAGCTCCGGACAAGGCGGCTCTGGGGCCAACGTCCTGACTTTC. Protein product: CASSSGQGGSGANVLTF.

This sequence joins TRBV2 and TRBJ2-7; 10 positions match TRBD1. Germline CDR1 and CDR2: SNHLY and FYNNEI. The junction had 10 bases not matched to a gene; V was cut back by 8 bases and J by 9 bases. The CDR3 spans 13 residues. CDR3 coding DNA: TGTGCCAGCTATCGAGGACAGGGGGGCCGGCAGTACTTC. Translated: CASYRGQGGRQYF. The whole variable domain, remainder taken from reference TRBV2 and TRBJ2-7, is EPEVTQTPSHQVTQMGQEVILRCVPISNHLYFYWYRQILGQKVEFLVSFYNNEISEKSEIFDDQFSVERPDGSNFTLKIRSTKLEDSAMYFCASYRGQGGRQYFGPGTRLTVT.

The genes are TRBV30 and TRBJ2-2; 11 bases fit TRBD2. The CDR3 is 17 residues long. The germline V gene has CDR1 GTSNPN and CDR2 SVGIG (reference sequence). Losses at the gene ends were 0 bases for V and 7 bases for J; bases not matched to a gene: 10. Here the CDR3 DNA reads TGTGCCTGGAGTGTATCACTAGCGGGGGCCAGGGGCGGGGAGCTGTTTTTT. It yields the protein CAWSVSLAGARGGELFF. Looking up the rest from reference TRBV30 and TRBJ2-2 gives the full variable domain: SQTIHQWPATLVQPVGSPLSLECTVEGTSNPNLYWYRQAAGRGLQLLFYSVGIGQISSEVPQNLSASRPQDRQFILSSKKLLLSDSGFYLCAWSVSLAGARGGELFFGEGSRLTVL.

The chain couples TRBV7-3 to TRBJ1-3, with 10 bases that match TRBD1. CDR3 size: 17 residues. Trimming at V came to 5 bases and at J to 4 bases, leaving 11 bases not matched to a gene. CDR1 and CDR2 from the germline V gene are SGHTA and FQGTGA. The CDR3 spells CASSPTGTGALGNTIYF. In DNA, the CDR3 is TGTGCCAGCAGCCCGACAGGGACAGGGGCGCTCGGAAACACCATATATTTT.

The chain couples TRBV28 to TRBJ2-7; 10 bases map to TRBD1. The V gene's germline CDR1 is MDHEN and CDR2 SYDVKM. The CDR3 has 19 amino acids. After removal of 7 bases from V and 5 bases from J, the junction contained 23 bases not matched to a gene. This CDR3 is CASNTRGGDRGRPAHEQYF. CDR3 bases: TGTGCCAGCAACACCCGGGGGGGGGACAGGGGACGCCCCGCGCACGAGCAGTACTTC.

V usage is TRBV4-3 and J usage is TRBJ2-1, with 10 bases that match TRBD1. Germline lookup yields CDR1 LGHNA and CDR2 YSLEER. V dropped 0 bases and J dropped 10; count of bases not matched to a gene: 12. The length of the CDR3 is 17 residues. Written as DNA, the CDR3 is TGCGCCAGCAGCCAAGAATTGTTGGGGACAGGGGTTTCGGAGCAGTTCTTC. Amino acids: CASSQELLGTGVSEQFF.

This clone was seen once. This chain joins TRBV6-5 and TRBJ2-7; no clear D. Deletions cut 6 bases from V and 4 bases from J, with 7 bases between. This CDR3 is 11 amino acids long. Germline V gene sequence: CDR1 MNHEY, CDR2 SVGAGI. In nucleotides, the CDR3 is TGTGCCAGCAGCTGGGAATACGAGCAGTACTTC. Residues: CASSWEYEQYF.

Only a few counts were recorded for this clone. V gene TRBV18 combines with J gene TRBJ2-5, with 7 bases matching TRBD2. The length of the CDR3 is 14 residues. The V segment lost 4 bases and the J segment 3 bases; nucleotides outside the gene matches: 5. The germline V gene encodes CDR1 KGHSH and CDR2 LQKENI. The chain's CDR3 is CASSLKGGEETQYF. The CDR3 nucleotides read TGTGCCAGCTCACTAAAGGGAGGGGAAGAGACCCAGTACTTC.

The chain is built from TRBV11-2 and TRBJ1-2; 8 nucleotides match TRBD1. With 2 bases clipped from V and 5 bases from J, the junction kept 13 bases outside the gene matches. The CDR3 consists of 17 residues. The germline CDR1 and CDR2 sequences are SGHAT and FQNNGV. DNA for the CDR3: TGTGCCAGCAGCTTATCCTTTAGAGGACAGGGCCAATATGGCTACACCTTC. This translates into CASSLSFRGQGQYGYTF. Full variable domain (missing parts from reference TRBV11-2 and TRBJ1-2): EAGVAQSPRYKIIEKRQSVAFWCNPISGHATLYWYQQILGQGPKLLIQFQNNGVVDDSQLPKDRFSAERLKGVDSTLKIQPAKLEDSAVYLCASSLSFRGQGQYGYTFGSGTRLTVV.

This chain connects TRBV20-1 to TRBJ1-2, with D possibly matching TRBD1 (6 bases). This CDR3 has 11 amino acids. V was trimmed by 5 bases and J by 7 bases, leaving 11 bases between them. Germline V gene lookup returns CDR1 DFQATT and CDR2 SNEGSKA (reference sequence). CDR3 coding DNA: TGCAGTGCTTCACAGGGCGCTGGCTACACCTTC. It encodes CSASQGAGYTF.

This clone was detected only a few times. The same CDR3 arises from other DNA sequences in this sample as well. The rearrangement joins TRBV5-1 to TRBJ1-3; no clear D. The V gene lost 4 bases and the J gene lost 4 bases, with 12 bases spanning the gap. Looked up from germline, CDR1 is SGHRS and CDR2 is YFSETQ. The CDR3 extends over 14 amino acids. CDR3 sequence reads: CASSPRTDGNTIYF. The CDR3, as DNA: TGCGCCAGCAGCCCACGGACGGACGGAAACACCATATATTTT.

This rearrangement joins TRBV2 to TRBJ1-6; D may be TRBD1 (5 bases). Germline V gives CDR1 SNHLY, CDR2 FYNNEI. V was cut by 6 bases and J by 14 bases, with 14 bases left in between. The CDR3 has 12 residues. CDR3 sequence reads: CASRPQAISLHF. The CDR3, as DNA: TGTGCCAGCAGGCCACAGGCAATCTCCCTCCACTTT.

This sequence joins TRBV20-1 and TRBJ2-1; either TRBD1 or TRBD2 may fit D (5 bases each). This CDR3 has 11 residues. Germline CDR1 is DFQATT and CDR2 is SNEGSKA (reference sequence). Trimming removed 6 bases at V and 13 bases at J, with 16 bases between. In nucleotides, the CDR3 is TGCAGTGCCACGGATGGGGGAGAACAGTTCTTC. This gives the protein CSATDGGEQFF.

The chain is built from TRBV6-4 and TRBJ1-1, with a tentative D call TRBD1 (5 bases). This CDR3 is built from 13 residues. The V gene's germline CDR1 is MRHNA and CDR2 SNTAGT. The V gene lost 6 bases and the J gene lost 4 bases, with 12 bases spanning the gap. CDR3 bases: TGTGCCAGCAGAAGCCAGGGTAGCACTGAAGCTTTCTTT. It codes for CASRSQGSTEAFF.

The rearrangement uses TRBV18 and TRBJ1-1; the match to TRBD1 covers 9 bases. This CDR3 spans 19 amino acids. The trim removed 4 bases at V and 5 bases at J, leaving 20 bases unmatched. Germline V lookup: CDR1 KGHSH, CDR2 LQKENI. CDR3 sequence: CASSRSLGQGQASETEAFF. The CDR3 DNA is TGTGCCAGCTCACGAAGCCTGGGACAGGGCCAGGCCTCGGAAACTGAAGCTTTCTTT. Filled out from reference TRBV18 and TRBJ1-1, the complete variable domain reads NAGVMQNPRHLVRRRGQEARLRCSPMKGHSHVYWYRQLPEEGLKFMVYLQKENIIDESGMPKERFSAEFPKEGPSILRIQQVVRGDSAAYFCASSRSLGQGQASETEAFFGQGTRLTVV.

The chain joins TRBV7-2 to TRBJ2-5; D gene ambiguous. The V gene's germline CDR1 is SGHTA and CDR2 FQGNSA. This CDR3 has 13 amino acids. The V end lost 2 bases, the J end lost 4 bases, and 8 bases lay between the germline ends. The CDR3 loop reads CASSLIGPETQYF. CDR3 nucleotides: TGTGCCAGCAGCTTAATAGGGCCAGAGACCCAGTACTTC.

The genes are TRBV6-5 and TRBJ1-2; 7 nucleotides line up with TRBD1. The CDR3 runs 13 residues. CDR1 is MNHEY and CDR2 is SVGAGI in the germline V gene. J was trimmed by 6 bases and V by 7 bases; bases with no gene match: 8. The CDR3 region has the DNA TGTGCCAGCAACCCGACAGGGCGGGATGGCTACACCTTC. Translating it yields CASNPTGRDGYTF.